The TCR beta chain described here comes from a study of persistence of HIV-infected CD4 T cells. Whole-study results and caveats: TCRbeta richness was lower in CMV- and Gag-responding cells than in anti-CD3/anti-CD28-responding cells. Bulk TCR data could not be restricted to HIV-1-infected CMV-responding cells. Proviral oligoclonality tracked with TCR oligoclonality within the same sorted cells.

Sequencing used immunoSEQ version 4 in survey mode. Generated by immunoSEQ multiplex PCR, the TCRdb table keeps only in-frame clones and is missing some. The sample contains roughly 16,000 clones, about two thirds of which appear only once. The stimulus was lysate of CMV-infected fibroblasts, around 10 ug/mL. Sorting selected CD4+ T cells upregulating both CD40 ligand and CD69. The germline CDR1 and CDR2 sequences are SGDLS and YYNGEE. The CDR3 has 12 amino acids. The V and J ends lost 0 bases and 8 bases respectively, with 8 bases between them. There are a few counts of this clone. Its target is unknown.

The material was CD4+ T cells sorted from PBMCs after roughly 18-hour stimulation, obtained from a patient who received antiretroviral therapy. The rearrangement joins TRBV9 to TRBJ1-1; D unresolved. The TCR sequence derives from an adult woman with HIV who was CMV-seropositive. CDR3: CASSVGAGEAFF. DNA of the CDR3: TGTGCCAGCAGCGTAGGAGCCGGGGAAGCTTTCTTT.